This T cell receptor (beta chain) was profiled in a study of T cells in Graves' hyperthyroidism and ophthalmopathy. A remark on this clonotype: Antigen unknown.

No progression to ophthalmopathy during 18 months of follow-up defined stable disease. Broader study findings: A model of 13 V-J features distinguished ophthalmopathy from stable hyperthyroidism.

The length of the CDR3 is 14 residues. The germline CDR1 and CDR2 sequences are SGHRS and YFSETQ. The V and J ends lost 0 bases and 5 bases respectively, with 11 bases between them. TCR beta CDR3 regions were amplified from RNA transcripts. The study used the HTBI primer set for a first-round RT-PCR of the TCR CDR3. TCRdb fed the multiplex PCR reads into MiXCR, producing one record per CDR3 protein. The sample yields under 450,000 distinct CDR3 sequences, around 14% seen once. This sequence joins TRBV5-1 and TRBJ2-5; D unclear. The sequenced material came from blood. This TCR was sampled from a woman younger than 35 with Graves' hyperthyroidism. CDR3 amino acids: CASSLGDSRETQYF. The CDR3 nucleotides are TGCGCCAGCAGCTTGGGTGATAGTAGGGAGACCCAGTACTTC.